This TCR beta chain was recorded in a study of T-cell reconstitution after alpha-beta-depleted transplantation in children. Notes on the study in general: At one year after transplant, newly produced T cells mostly accounted for T-cell counts and diversity. Some patients showed high day-60 TCRbeta diversity, which derived from surviving recipient T cells and thymic progenitors. There were reportedly several hundred expanded graft clones from which alpha-beta T cells came about two months after transplant.

This clonotype was detected only a few times. Its antigen is unidentified. The library targeted TCRbeta and was prepared with unique molecular identifiers. TCRdb re-derived calls from the PCR reads in MiXCR, one entry per CDR3 protein. Here the sample spans hundreds of thousands of distinct CDR3 sequences, approximately 13% being singletons. The CDR3 spans 13 residues. V lost 3 bases and J 0 bases, leaving 5 bases between the germline ends. Per germline, CDR1 MGHDK and CDR2 SYGVNS. J is TRBJ1-1 and V is TRBV25-1; D unresolved. The TCR sequence derives from a male patient aged 5 to 17 who had a stem cell transplant for acute myeloid leukemia, so the T cells may come from the graft donor. The input for sequencing was PBMCs, mostly from graft donor cells, taken 360 days after TCRalphabeta/CD19-depleted stem cell transplant. CDR3 region: CASSEFMNTEAFF. In nucleotides, the CDR3 is TGTGCCAGCAGTGAGTTTATGAACACTGAAGCTTTCTTT.